This is a list of T cell receptor beta chains from one sample in a study of shared clonotypes between healthy human individuals. Produced via immunoSEQ multiplex PCR; TCRdb's table is partial and in-frame only. The repertoire includes hundreds of thousands of clones, roughly 70% of them detected once, and approximately 10% sits in the top ten. Sequencing was carried out using memory CD4+ T cells sorted from blood. These TCRs come from a man younger than 40 in good health. CDR3s include the opening cysteine and the closing phenylalanine or tryptophan. A D gene is named only where the DNA matches it firmly. Clone size is given for some rows only: seen once, a few or many times, or a class if the clone is expanded.

NA	NA	TRBV30	TRBJ2-5	CAWRTRAYQETQYF	TGTGCCTGGAGGACCAGGGCGTACCAAGAGACCCAGTACTTC
NA	NA	TRBV20-1	TRBJ1-2	CSAYDAPGYTF	TGCAGTGCTTATGACGCACCCGGCTACACCTTC
NA	TRBD1	TRBV2	TRBJ1-1	CASRLDRGLNRATEAFF	TGTGCCAGCAGGTTGGACAGGGGGTTGAATCGAGCCACTGAAGCTTTCTTT
NA	TRBD1	TRBV7-3	TRBJ2-3	CASSLSRDPGGDTQYF	TGTGCCAGCAGCCTAAGCAGGGACCCAGGGGGAGATACGCAGTATTTT
NA	TRBD1	TRBV19	TRBJ1-2	CASSRDRGSGYTF	TGTGCCAGTAGCCGGGACAGGGGAAGTGGCTACACCTTC
NA	NA	TRBV2	TRBJ2-6	CASSEAGGFAGANVLTF	TGTGCCAGCAGTGAAGCAGGGGGGTTCGCTGGGGCCAACGTCCTGACTTTC
few	NA	TRBV2	TRBJ1-4	CASSEGVEVEKLFF	TGTGCCAGCAGTGAAGGGGTAGAGGTTGAAAAACTGTTTTTT
NA	NA	TRBV25-1	TRBJ2-7	CARRGEGSYEQYF	TGTGCCAGGAGGGGGGAGGGCTCCTACGAGCAGTACTTC
once	NA	TRBV5-1	TRBJ1-4	CASTLGSNEKLFF	TGCGCCAGCACCTTGGGTTCTAATGAAAAACTGTTTTTT
NA	TRBD1	TRBV27	TRBJ2-7	CASSLERWGQGGEQYF	TGTGCCAGCAGTTTAGAAAGGTGGGGACAGGGGGGCGAGCAGTACTTC
NA	NA	TRBV29-1	TRBJ1-1	CRTGRAGVRTEAFF	TGCAGGACGGGTCGGGCAGGGGTGAGAACTGAAGCTTTCTTT
NA	TRBD2	TRBV10-1	TRBJ2-5	CASSEVRGGRETQYF	TGCGCCAGCAGTGAGGTTAGGGGAGGGCGAGAGACCCAGTACTTC
NA	NA	TRBV27	TRBJ1-5	CASSLTGMGTGFNQPQHF	TGTGCCAGCAGTTTAACAGGGATGGGGACGGGGTTCAATCAGCCCCAGCATTTT
NA	TRBD2	TRBV6-1	TRBJ2-1	CASLNSGRENEQFF	TGTGCCAGCCTGAATAGCGGGAGGGAGAACGAGCAGTTCTTC
NA	NA	TRBV5-1	TRBJ2-5	CASRQGPLQETQYF	TGCGCCAGCAGGCAGGGACCACTCCAAGAGACCCAGTACTTC
NA	NA	TRBV6-5	TRBJ1-2	CASTYAGGAYGYTF	TGTGCCAGCACCTACGCCGGGGGGGCCTATGGCTACACCTTC
NA	TRBD2	TRBV7-9	TRBJ2-1	CASSNSGRDEQFF	TGTGCCAGCAGTAACTCAGGGAGGGATGAGCAGTTCTTC
NA	NA	TRBV6-1	TRBJ1-2	CASGANYGYTF	TGTGCCAGCGGGGCTAACTATGGCTACACCTTC
NA	NA	TRBV2	TRBJ1-2	CASRGTAGGGGGYTF	TGTGCCAGCAGAGGGACGGCCGGAGGTGGGGGTGGCTACACCTTC
many	TRBD1	TRBV6-4	TRBJ1-2	CASSDSNRQGGCGYTF	TGTGCCAGCAGTGACTCGAACAGACAGGGAGGATGTGGCTACACCTTC
NA	TRBD1	TRBV28	TRBJ1-2	CASSSPYRGQGDGYTF	TGTGCCAGCAGTTCCCCTTACAGGGGGCAGGGGGATGGCTACACCTTC
NA	NA	TRBV2	TRBJ2-5	CASSEATTGSGGTQYF	TGTGCCAGCAGTGAAGCGACTACAGGGAGTGGCGGGACCCAGTACTTC
NA	NA	TRBV4-1	TRBJ2-6	CASSRKSRTTKSGQRPDF	TGCGCCAGCAGCCGGAAAAGCAGAACCACAAAGTCGGGCCAACGTCCTGACTTC
few	NA	TRBV30	TRBJ1-4	CAWSWTVPRDEKLFF	TGTGCCTGGAGTTGGACGGTCCCGAGGGATGAAAAACTGTTTTTT
NA	TRBD2	TRBV6-4	TRBJ2-3	CASSPILAGATDTQYF	TGTGCCAGCAGTCCGATACTAGCGGGGGCCACAGATACGCAGTATTTT
NA	NA	TRBV18	TRBJ2-5	CASSQGTLETQYF	TGTGCCAGCTCGCAGGGGACTCTCGAGACCCAGTACTTC
NA	TRBD1	TRBV19	TRBJ1-5	CASSIKGTGISQPQHF	TGTGCCAGTAGTATAAAAGGGACAGGGATTTCCCAGCCCCAGCATTTT
NA	TRBD2	TRBV5-4	TRBJ2-2	CASSARAGTSGSGELFF	TGTGCCAGCAGCGCCCGGGCCGGGACTAGCGGGTCCGGGGAGCTGTTTTTT
NA	TRBD2	TRBV9	TRBJ2-5	CASSVSGGRAEETQYF	TGTGCCAGCAGCGTATCTGGCGGGAGGGCTGAAGAGACCCAGTACTTC